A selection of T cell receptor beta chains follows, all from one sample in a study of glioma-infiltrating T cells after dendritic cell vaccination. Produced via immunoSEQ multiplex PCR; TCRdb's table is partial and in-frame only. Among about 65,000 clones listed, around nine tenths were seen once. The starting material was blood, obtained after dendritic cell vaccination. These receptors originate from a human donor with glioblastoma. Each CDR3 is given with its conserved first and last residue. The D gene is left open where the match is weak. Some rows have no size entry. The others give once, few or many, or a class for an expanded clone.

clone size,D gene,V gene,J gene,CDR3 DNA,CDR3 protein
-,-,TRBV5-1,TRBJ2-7,TGCGCCAGCAGCGACGGCGGCTGGGGCTTTCAGAGGACCTACGAGCAGTACTTC,CASSDGGWGFQRTYEQYF
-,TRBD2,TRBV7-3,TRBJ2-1,TGTGCCAGCAGCATAAAAGCGGGAGGGTACACTGAGCAGTTCTTC,CASSIKAGGYTEQFF
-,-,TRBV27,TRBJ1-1,TGTGCCAGCAGTGGCCTTCGGAACACTGAAGCTTTCTTT,CASSGLRNTEAFF
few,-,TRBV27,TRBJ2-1,TGTGCCAGCGTGATTGGCGGTGGCTCCTACAATGAGCAGTTCTTC,CASVIGGGSYNEQFF
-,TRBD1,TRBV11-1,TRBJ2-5,TGTGCCAGCAGCCCGGACAGGAGCCAAGAGACCCAGTACTTC,CASSPDRSQETQYF
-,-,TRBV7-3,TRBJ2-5,TGTGCCAGCAGCTTAACGTCGGTCTCAGGAGAGACCCAGTACTTC,CASSLTSVSGETQYF
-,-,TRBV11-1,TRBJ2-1,TGTGCCAGCAGCCTCGGGTTAAACAATGAGCAGTTCTTC,CASSLGLNNEQFF
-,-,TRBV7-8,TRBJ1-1,TGTGCCAGCAGCTTAGCGGGCCTTGGAGGTGACACTGAAGCTTTCTTT,CASSLAGLGGDTEAFF
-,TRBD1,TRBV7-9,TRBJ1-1,TGTGCCGGAGAGACAGGGATGAACACTGAAGCTTTCTTT,CAGETGMNTEAFF
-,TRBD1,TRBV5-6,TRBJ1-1,TGTGCCAGCAGCTTACCCGGTGGCGGACAGGGGGAGGTCGAGGGGGCTTTCTTT,CASSLPGGGQGEVEGAFF
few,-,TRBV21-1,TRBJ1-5,TGTGCCAGCAGCCCCTGGGGCAGGGAGGGCAATCAGCCCCAGCATTTT,CASSPWGREGNQPQHF
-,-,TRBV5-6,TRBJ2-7,TGTGCCAGCACCCTTCCGGGGAGCTCCTACGAGCAGTACTTC,CASTLPGSSYEQYF
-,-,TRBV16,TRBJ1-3,TGTGCCAGCAGCCAAACGGGAAATGGAAACACCATATATTTT,CASSQTGNGNTIYF
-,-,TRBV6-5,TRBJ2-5,TGTGCCAGCAGTTACTCGGGACTGCGGAAAGAGACCCAGTACTTC,CASSYSGLRKETQYF
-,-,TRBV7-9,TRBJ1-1,TGTGCCAGCAGCTCAGTCAGGGGCCGGAACACTGAAGCTTTCTTT,CASSSVRGRNTEAFF
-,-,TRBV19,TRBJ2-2,TGTGCCAGTTTCCTTGGAGGGAACACCGGGGAGCTGTTTTTT,CASFLGGNTGELFF
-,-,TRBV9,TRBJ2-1,TGTGCCAGCAGCGTGTTTTTTGTGGCAGTCAATGAGCAGTTCTTC,CASSVFFVAVNEQFF
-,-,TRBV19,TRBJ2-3,TGTGCCAGTAGTGGTACAGGGCTTCGCACAGATACGCAGTATTTT,CASSGTGLRTDTQYF
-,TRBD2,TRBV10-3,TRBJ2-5,TGTGCCATCAGTCACCCACTAGCGGGGTACCAAGAGACCCAGTACTTC,CAISHPLAGYQETQYF
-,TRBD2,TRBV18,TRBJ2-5,TGTGCCAGCTCACCACCTCGGCGGGGGGCGTACCAAGAGACCCAGTACTTC,CASSPPRRGAYQETQYF
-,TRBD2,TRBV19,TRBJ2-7,TGTGCCAGTGGGCGGGGGGAATACGAGCAGTACTTC,CASGRGEYEQYF
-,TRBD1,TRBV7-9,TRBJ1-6,TGTGCCAGCAGCTTAGCACAGGGGGTCTCACCCCTCCACTTT,CASSLAQGVSPLHF
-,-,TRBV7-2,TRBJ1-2,TGTGCCAGCAGCTTAGAAGCCTTTAACTATGGCTACACCTTC,CASSLEAFNYGYTF
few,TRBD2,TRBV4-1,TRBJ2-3,TGCGCCAGCAGCCTAATCTCGGGACTAGCGGCAGATACGCAGTATTTT,CASSLISGLAADTQYF
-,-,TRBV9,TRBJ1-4,TGTGCCAGCAGCAGGACCGAGGGCAACAATGAAAAACTGTTTTTT,CASSRTEGNNEKLFF
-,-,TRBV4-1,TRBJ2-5,TGCGCCAGCAGCCCCCAACAGGGTGGAGAGACCCAGTACTTC,CASSPQQGGETQYF
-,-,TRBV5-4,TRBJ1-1,TGTGCCAGCAGCTTGGGGGGCGCGAACACTGAAGCTTTCTTT,CASSLGGANTEAFF
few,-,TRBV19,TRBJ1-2,TGTGCCAGTAGTCTCACGGAGACTGGCTACACCTTC,CASSLTETGYTF
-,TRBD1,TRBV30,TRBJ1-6,TGTGCCTCCCAGACAGGGACTTATAATTCACCCCTCCACTTT,CASQTGTYNSPLHF
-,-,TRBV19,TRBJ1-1,TGTGCCAGTAGTATAGGGGGCTGGAGCACTGAAGCTTTCTTT,CASSIGGWSTEAFF
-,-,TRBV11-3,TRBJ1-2,TGTGCCAGCAGCCTAATGGACGGGAGGGTTAACTATGGCTACACCTTC,CASSLMDGRVNYGYTF
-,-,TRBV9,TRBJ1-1,TGTGCCAGCAGCGTAGACCCAGGAGGGAACACTGAAGCTTTCTTT,CASSVDPGGNTEAFF
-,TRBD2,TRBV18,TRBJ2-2,TGTGCCAGCTCACCTAGCGGGGGGCGGTCGTCGGACACCGGGGAGCTGTTTTTT,CASSPSGGRSSDTGELFF
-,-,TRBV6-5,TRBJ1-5,TGTGCCAGCAGTGAAGTCAGGGTAGATCAGCCCCAGCATTTT,CASSEVRVDQPQHF
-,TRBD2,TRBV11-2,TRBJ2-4,TGTGCCAGCAGCTCACCGGGACTAGCGCTAGCCAAAAACATTCAGTACTTC,CASSSPGLALAKNIQYF
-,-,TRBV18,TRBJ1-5,TGTGCCAGCTCACCAGTATATAGCAATCAGCCCCAGCATTTT,CASSPVYSNQPQHF
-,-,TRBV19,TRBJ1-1,TGTGCCAGTAGTATGTCAGGGGCCCCGAGCACTGAAGCTTTCTTT,CASSMSGAPSTEAFF
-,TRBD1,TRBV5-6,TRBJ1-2,TGTGCCAGCAGCTTCCAGGGGGCAAATGGCTACACCTTC,CASSFQGANGYTF
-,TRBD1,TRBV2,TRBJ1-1,TGTGCCAGGAATCAGGGGGCTCGAAGAACTGAAGCTTTCTTT,CARNQGARRTEAFF
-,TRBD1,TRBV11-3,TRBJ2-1,TGTGCCAGCAGCTCTCGGACAGGGGGCAGCTACAATGAGCAGTTCTTC,CASSSRTGGSYNEQFF
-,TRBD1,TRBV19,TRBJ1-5,TGTGCCAGTAGTATGCGGACAGGGGGCGCGACGGTGTCTCAGCCCCAGCATTTT,CASSMRTGGATVSQPQHF
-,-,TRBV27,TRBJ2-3,TGTGCCAGCAGTCCTTCCACAGATACGCAGTATTTT,CASSPSTDTQYF
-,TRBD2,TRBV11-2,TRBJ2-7,TGTGCCAGCAGACGCAGCGGGGGGCCTCCCTACGAGCAGTACTTC,CASRRSGGPPYEQYF